The 4 T cell receptor beta chains given below trace back to one sample, sequenced in a study of shared clonotypes between healthy human individuals. The method was immunoSEQ multiplex PCR; TCRdb's version includes in-frame clones alone and lacks a portion of them. The table has around 2.1 million clones, 90% to 97% seen once. The material sequenced was naive CD4+ T cells sorted from blood. Regarding subset: CD45RA+ positively selected. The origin of the receptors is a young man in good health.

The V gene is TRBV4-1, the J gene TRBJ2-5; the D gene could be TRBD1 or TRBD2 (5 bases each). The CDR3 is made up of 17 amino acids. The V and J ends lost 4 bases and 3 bases respectively, with 21 bases between them. Germline assignment: CDR1 MGHRA and CDR2 YSYEKL. This CDR3 reads CASSPRPGSGREETQYF. DNA for the CDR3: TGCGCCAGCAGCCCAAGGCCTGGCTCAGGGAGAGAAGAGACCCAGTACTTC.

V is TRBV19 and J is TRBJ1-2, with D uncertain. Germline-derived CDR1 and CDR2 are LNHDA and SQIVND (reference sequence). Deletions cut 10 bases from V and 4 bases from J, with 13 bases between. The CDR3 has 12 residues. The DNA for the CDR3 is TGTGCCACTGAATCCCGGAGCTATGGCTACACCTTC. Amino acid sequence: CATESRSYGYTF.

The V and J genes are TRBV18 and TRBJ2-2; a possible D gene is TRBD2 (6 bases). This CDR3 has 15 residues. V was trimmed by 5 bases and J by 4 bases, leaving 14 bases between them. Germline V gene lookup returns CDR1 KGHSH and CDR2 LQKENI. The CDR3 DNA reads TGTGCCAGCTCAACCGGGACTGCGGGCACCGGGGAGCTGTTTTTT. Translation: CASSTGTAGTGELFF.

Of note for this clone: The same CDR3 is also encoded by other DNA sequences in this sample. The V gene is TRBV5-1, the J gene TRBJ2-7, with a tentative D call TRBD1 (6 bases). V was cut by 0 bases and J by 3 bases, with 10 bases left in between. Germline CDR1 is SGHRS and CDR2 is YFSETQ. This CDR3 has 14 residues. Here the CDR3 reads CASSLARGDYEQYF. The CDR3, as DNA: TGCGCCAGCAGCTTGGCCAGGGGTGACTACGAGCAGTACTTC.